Sequencing of this TCR beta chain was carried out in a study of patients and donors after allogeneic stem cell transplantation (dated by TCRdb to between 2020 and 2021). The germline V gene supplies CDR1 LGHNT and CDR2 FRNRAP. The CDR3 has 12 amino acids, counting the end cysteine and phenylalanine. The DNA shown is the 36-base CDR3, in frame from base 1. The V and J ends are trimmed by 4 bases and 5 bases, leaving 9 bases between them. Libraries were built with RT-PCR. Sequencing instrument: NextSeq 550. TCRdb took the public reads, trimmed them with fastp at Q25, ran MiXCR for clone calling and kept in-frame beta chains. Every CDR3 protein is listed once, alongside the most common genes and DNA of its rows. In all, the sample holds about a million distinct CDR3 sequences, and roughly 18% of those were seen once. Of the sample, roughly 6% falls within the top ten clones. Note on this clonotype: Its specific antigen is unknown. Within one base of it there is no much larger clone, and no base qualities were kept.

This receptor chain uses TRBV12-5 and TRBJ2-7; there is no confident call for the D gene. The clonotype was recovered from a human donor who was either an allogeneic HSCT recipient or a stem cell or donor lymphocyte infusion donor (not recorded which). It is not recorded whose cells these are; they may come from a transplant donor. The sequenced material came from blood, either unsorted or a sorted T cell fraction (not recorded which). The sequenced DNA is TGTGCTAGTGGTTATCGACTGGACGAGCAGTACTTC. This yields the protein CASGYRLDEQYF.